This TCR beta chain originates from a study of technical replicates of blood from a handful of donors. Only in-frame clones appear in the TCRdb table, and some are missing; sequencing was by immunoSEQ multiplex PCR. The table records about 82,000 clones, just over 95% of them present only once. The origin of this receptor is a human donor in good health. The sample was T cells isolated from PBMCs.

This CDR3 reads CASSLGRGTGENEQYF. In DNA, the CDR3 is TGTGCCAGCAGCTTAGGAAGGGGGACAGGGGAAAACGAGCAGTACTTC. This sequence joins TRBV11-3 and TRBJ2-7; 10 nucleotides agree with TRBD1. V trimming: 1 base; J trimming: 5 bases; junction bases outside the gene matches: 8. Looked up from germline, CDR1 is SGHNT and CDR2 is YENEEA. The CDR3 extends over 16 amino acids.